The clone carrying this T cell receptor (beta chain) appeared many times. Nobody among the patients had been given any treatment before thyroid surgery. The data are from a study of metastatic and nonmetastatic thyroid tumors. The V gene lost 3 bases and the J gene lost 1 base, with 9 bases spanning the gap. The length of the CDR3 is 13 residues. CDR1 and CDR2 (germline): GTSNPN, SVGIG (reference sequence). TCRdb reassembled clones from the PCR reads with MiXCR. The top ten clones hold 71% of a sample with 22,000 or so clones, 23% of them seen once. Sequencing used blood. This TCR came from a male donor with papillary thyroid cancer or a benign thyroid nodule (not recorded which). Some clones in this sample may be carry-over from other donors' samples. The gene calls are TRBV30 and TRBJ1-1; no clear D gene. The CDR3 spells CAWRHSGNTEAFF. CDR3 DNA: TGTGCCTGGAGGCATTCGGGGAACACTGAAGCTTTCTTT.